The rows below give T cell receptor beta chains drawn from one sample of a study of control samples from healthy donors and cancer patients. Profiling relied on immunoSEQ multiplex PCR, and the TCRdb table lists in-frame clones only, not all of them. The data contain around 170,000 clones, 80% to 90% of them seen just once; the ten biggest clones take up roughly 5.3%. Sequencing was performed on blood. The receptors derive from a young woman in good health. CDR3s include the opening cysteine and the closing phenylalanine or tryptophan. The order of the fields is V gene, clone size, J gene, D gene, CDR3 protein, CDR3 DNA. The D gene is left open where the match is weak. Clone sizes are given selectively: once, few, many, or a class where the clone is expanded.

TRBV4-1	.	TRBJ1-3	.	CASSQDPGSSGNTIYF	TGCGCCAGCAGCCAAGATCCGGGCAGCTCTGGAAACACCATATATTTT
TRBV3-1/TRBV3-2	once	TRBJ2-7	TRBD2	CASSRAGTSMYEQYF	TGTGCCAGCAGCCGAGCCGGGACTAGTATGTACGAGCAGTACTTC
TRBV5-1	.	TRBJ1-1	.	CASRQALRDTEAFF	TGCGCCAGCAGGCAAGCCCTCCGGGACACTGAAGCTTTCTTT
TRBV3-1/TRBV3-2	.	TRBJ2-1	TRBD2	CASSQEGGGAANEQFF	TGTGCCAGCAGCCAAGAGGGCGGGGGGGCCGCGAATGAGCAGTTCTTC
TRBV19	.	TRBJ2-5	TRBD1	CASSMSGGIKTQYF	TGTGCCAGTAGTATGTCAGGGGGCATAAAGACCCAGTACTTC
TRBV6-6	.	TRBJ1-4	.	CASAGGGLNEKLFF	TGTGCCAGTGCCGGGGGCGGCTTGAACGAAAAACTGTTTTTT
TRBV7-9	.	TRBJ1-1	.	CASSLRAGALTEAFF	TGTGCCAGCAGCTTAAGGGCAGGCGCCTTAACTGAAGCTTTCTTT
TRBV4-1	once	TRBJ2-1	.	CASSQETRTPQRNEQFF	TGCGCCAGCAGCCAAGAGACGAGAACCCCCCAAAGGAATGAGCAGTTCTTC
TRBV4-1	once	TRBJ2-7	.	CASSQDREESSYEQYF	TGCGCCAGCAGCCAAGACCGTGAGGAGAGCTCCTACGAGCAGTACTTC
TRBV13	.	TRBJ2-3	.	CASSLRPGGPISDTQYF	TGTGCCAGCAGCTTACGTCCGGGGGGCCCGATATCAGATACGCAGTATTTT
TRBV13	.	TRBJ1-6	.	CASSLGPGDNSPLHF	TGTGCCAGCAGCCTCGGACCGGGAGATAATTCACCCCTCCACTTT
TRBV6-2/TRBV6-3	.	TRBJ1-2	.	CASSTQLGGTF	TGTGCCAGCAGTACCCAACTTGGCGGCACCTTC
TRBV6-6	.	TRBJ1-3	.	CASINGRPGNTIYF	TGTGCCAGCATCAACGGGAGGCCGGGAAACACCATATATTTT
TRBV5-6	.	TRBJ2-2	.	CASSFRALELFF	TGTGCCAGCAGCTTCAGAGCCCTCGAGTTGTTTTTT
TRBV28	.	TRBJ1-1	.	CASSIRTHTGVAFF	TGTGCCAGCAGTATCCGGACACATACGGGTGTAGCTTTCTTT
TRBV10-2	.	TRBJ2-3	.	CASTPGGRLDTQYF	TGCGCCAGCACTCCAGGAGGAAGGTTAGATACGCAGTATTTT
TRBV4-1	.	TRBJ1-1	TRBD1	CASSLPPQGVGKTEAFF	TGCGCCAGCAGCCTGCCCCCACAGGGGGTAGGGAAAACTGAAGCTTTCTTT
TRBV12-5	few	TRBJ2-1	.	CASGLGTGASNEQFF	TGTGCTAGTGGTTTAGGGACGGGGGCCAGCAATGAGCAGTTCTTC
TRBV3-1/TRBV3-2	.	TRBJ2-3	TRBD1	CASSQEGTGAPTDTQYF	TGTGCCAGCAGCCAAGAAGGAACAGGGGCCCCCACAGATACGCAGTATTTT
TRBV6-5	few	TRBJ1-5	.	CASKKRGFGQPQHF	TGTGCCAGCAAAAAAAGGGGATTCGGTCAGCCCCAGCATTTT
TRBV6-5	.	TRBJ1-1	.	CASSYSGGLNTEAFF	TGTGCCAGCAGTTACTCGGGAGGGCTGAACACTGAAGCTTTCTTT
TRBV27	.	TRBJ1-2	TRBD1	CASSRDRGGYGYTF	TGTGCCAGCAGTCGAGACAGGGGAGGCTATGGCTACACCTTC
TRBV28	many	TRBJ2-5	.	CASSLMGEETQYF	TGTGCCAGCAGTTTAATGGGAGAAGAGACCCAGTACTTC
TRBV6-1	.	TRBJ2-5	.	CASSDSAGLETQYF	TGTGCCAGCAGTGATTCGGCAGGGCTTGAGACCCAGTACTTC
TRBV9	.	TRBJ2-5	.	CASSGGMETQYF	TGTGCCAGCAGCGGGGGTATGGAGACCCAGTACTTC
TRBV15	.	TRBJ2-7	.	CATSRGSGTYEQYF	TGTGCCACCAGCAGAGGTTCAGGGACCTACGAGCAGTACTTC
TRBV2	.	TRBJ1-2	.	CASSGDLWEAYGYTF	TGTGCCAGCAGTGGTGATCTTTGGGAGGCCTATGGCTACACCTTC
TRBV4-1	.	TRBJ1-2	.	CASSQDPDRVAGYTF	TGCGCCAGCAGCCAAGATCCGGACCGAGTAGCTGGCTACACCTTC
TRBV18	.	TRBJ2-1	TRBD2	CASSPPSSGGANEQFF	TGTGCCAGCTCACCACCGTCCAGCGGGGGGGCCAACGAGCAGTTCTTC
TRBV10-3	.	TRBJ1-2	TRBD1	CAIRLTGSYGYTF	TGTGCCATCAGATTGACAGGGTCCTATGGCTACACCTTC
TRBV28	.	TRBJ2-3	TRBD1	CASSNSGTGTDTQYF	TGTGCCAGCAGTAACTCCGGGACAGGGACAGATACGCAGTATTTT